A selection of T cell receptor beta chains follows, all from one sample in a study of neurological immune-mediated disorders. Each CDR3 protein is one row after TCRdb ran MiXCR on the 5' RACE reads. This sample carries approximately 100,000 distinct CDR3 sequences, around 3.3% of them seen once, and the ten largest clones take 5% to 6.5%. Sequencing was performed on PBMCs. The receptors come from a woman aged 18-29 years with multiple sclerosis. Each CDR3 is given with its conserved first and last residue. The D gene is left open where the match is weak. Clone size is shown for a subset of rows, as once, few, many or a class of expanded clone.

clone_size: many; d_call: .; v_call: TRBV20-1; j_call: TRBJ2-3; cdr3_nt: TGCAGTGCTACTACCGGGTACACAGATACGCAGTATTTT; cdr3_aa: CSATTGYTDTQYF
clone_size: many; d_call: TRBD2; v_call: TRBV6-2/TRBV6-3; j_call: TRBJ2-4; cdr3_nt: TGTGCCAGCAGTTCACTAGCGGGTGACGGGAAAAACATTCAGTACTTC; cdr3_aa: CASSSLAGDGKNIQYF
clone_size: many; d_call: TRBD1; v_call: TRBV10-3; j_call: TRBJ1-5; cdr3_nt: TGTGCCATCGGAGATACAGGGGGAAATCAGCCCCAGCATTTT; cdr3_aa: CAIGDTGGNQPQHF
clone_size: many; d_call: .; v_call: TRBV20-1; j_call: TRBJ1-4; cdr3_nt: TGCAGTCCTAGATGGGGGACTAATGAAAAACTGTTTTTT; cdr3_aa: CSPRWGTNEKLFF
clone_size: many; d_call: .; v_call: TRBV5-1; j_call: TRBJ2-1; cdr3_nt: TGCGCCAGCAGCAGAACCGGCTACACTGAGCAGTTCTTC; cdr3_aa: CASSRTGYTEQFF
clone_size: many; d_call: TRBD1; v_call: TRBV4-2; j_call: TRBJ2-7; cdr3_nt: TGTGCCAGCAGCCCCCGGGGACAGGGGTCCTACGAGCAGTACTTC; cdr3_aa: CASSPRGQGSYEQYF
clone_size: many; d_call: TRBD2; v_call: TRBV20-1; j_call: TRBJ2-5; cdr3_nt: TGCAGTGCTGCAGCGGGGGGGCCGAGGCCAGAGACCCAGTACTTC; cdr3_aa: CSAAAGGPRPETQYF
clone_size: many; d_call: .; v_call: TRBV21-1; j_call: TRBJ2-7; cdr3_nt: TGTGCCAGCAGCACACCAAACCGGGACACCTCCTACGAGCAGTACTTC; cdr3_aa: CASSTPNRDTSYEQYF
clone_size: .; d_call: .; v_call: TRBV18; j_call: TRBJ2-2; cdr3_nt: TGTGCCAGCTCGGATAAGAACACCGGGGAGCTGTTTTTT; cdr3_aa: CASSDKNTGELFF
clone_size: few; d_call: .; v_call: TRBV7-6; j_call: TRBJ2-1; cdr3_nt: TGTGCCAGCAGCTTAGTTGGTGGGGGGGCCGAGCAGTTCTTC; cdr3_aa: CASSLVGGGAEQFF
clone_size: many; d_call: TRBD2; v_call: TRBV20-1; j_call: TRBJ2-1; cdr3_nt: TGCAGTGGGGTGCGGGAGGTACACAATGAGCAGTTCTTC; cdr3_aa: CSGVREVHNEQFF
clone_size: few; d_call: .; v_call: TRBV5-1; j_call: TRBJ2-5; cdr3_nt: TGCGCCAGCAGTAGAAGCGGATTACAAGAGACCCAGTACTTC; cdr3_aa: CASSRSGLQETQYF
clone_size: many; d_call: .; v_call: TRBV5-6; j_call: TRBJ2-2; cdr3_nt: TGTGCCAGCAGCTTGTTTTTACTAAGGGGAGCGAACACCGGGGAGCTGTTTTTT; cdr3_aa: CASSLFLLRGANTGELFF
clone_size: many; d_call: TRBD1; v_call: TRBV20-1; j_call: TRBJ1-1; cdr3_nt: TGCAGTGCCCAGGGGGCCTACACATTCATGAACACTGAAGCTTTCTTT; cdr3_aa: CSAQGAYTFMNTEAFF
clone_size: many; d_call: .; v_call: TRBV28; j_call: TRBJ1-2; cdr3_nt: TGTGCCAGCACCCGAGGGGTTTCTAACTATGGCTACACCTTC; cdr3_aa: CASTRGVSNYGYTF
clone_size: many; d_call: .; v_call: TRBV20-1; j_call: TRBJ1-5; cdr3_nt: TGCAGTGCTAGAGAGGGGTTATATAGCAATCAGCCCCAGCATTTT; cdr3_aa: CSAREGLYSNQPQHF
clone_size: many; d_call: .; v_call: TRBV2; j_call: TRBJ2-3; cdr3_nt: TGTGCCAGCAGTTCCCTCCAGGGTCTTGGGCATACGCAGTATTTT; cdr3_aa: CASSSLQGLGHTQYF
clone_size: many; d_call: .; v_call: TRBV5-6; j_call: TRBJ1-3; cdr3_nt: TGTGCCAGCAGCTCCGAAGGTCAGGGGATGACTGGAAACACCATATATTTT; cdr3_aa: CASSSEGQGMTGNTIYF
clone_size: many; d_call: .; v_call: TRBV5-1; j_call: TRBJ2-3; cdr3_nt: TGCGCCAGCAGCTTACGACAGGACACAGATACGCAGTATTTT; cdr3_aa: CASSLRQDTDTQYF
clone_size: many; d_call: .; v_call: TRBV9; j_call: TRBJ2-1; cdr3_nt: TGTGCCAGCAGCGTAGAGGCCAGCTCCTACAATGAGCAGTTCTTC; cdr3_aa: CASSVEASSYNEQFF
clone_size: many; d_call: TRBD2; v_call: TRBV7-2; j_call: TRBJ2-7; cdr3_nt: TGTGCCAGCAGCTTCCGAGCAAGCGGGGGGCACCAGGGGCTCGAGCAGTACTTC; cdr3_aa: CASSFRASGGHQGLEQYF
clone_size: many; d_call: .; v_call: TRBV10-2; j_call: TRBJ2-7; cdr3_nt: TGCGCCAGCAGTGAAGTCCACACCGCGGCCGAGCAGTACTTC; cdr3_aa: CASSEVHTAAEQYF
clone_size: .; d_call: .; v_call: TRBV7-8; j_call: TRBJ2-7; cdr3_nt: TGTGCCAACAGCTTAAAGGCAGCATACGAGCAGTACTTC; cdr3_aa: CANSLKAAYEQYF
clone_size: many; d_call: TRBD1; v_call: TRBV10-3; j_call: TRBJ1-1; cdr3_nt: TGTGCCATCAGTTTCCAGGGGGCGAAGGAAGCTTTCTTT; cdr3_aa: CAISFQGAKEAFF
clone_size: many; d_call: .; v_call: TRBV18; j_call: TRBJ2-7; cdr3_nt: TGTGCCAGCTCACCACAGGGGAGCCCCGAGCAGTACTTC; cdr3_aa: CASSPQGSPEQYF
clone_size: many; d_call: .; v_call: TRBV5-6; j_call: TRBJ2-2; cdr3_nt: TGTGCCAGCAGCCGGGCCCTGAACACCGGGGAGCTGTTTTTT; cdr3_aa: CASSRALNTGELFF
clone_size: many; d_call: .; v_call: TRBV5-6; j_call: TRBJ1-1; cdr3_nt: TGTGCCAGCAGCCAACTATTGAACACTGAAGCTTTCTTT; cdr3_aa: CASSQLLNTEAFF
clone_size: many; d_call: .; v_call: TRBV7-9; j_call: TRBJ1-1; cdr3_nt: TGTGCCAGCAGCCTAGAAAAGGACGGGGTTACAGCTTTCTTT; cdr3_aa: CASSLEKDGVTAFF
clone_size: many; d_call: .; v_call: TRBV5-1; j_call: TRBJ2-1; cdr3_nt: TGCGCCAGCAGCTCCTCGGGGGCCCTATACAATGAGCAGTTCTTC; cdr3_aa: CASSSSGALYNEQFF
clone_size: many; d_call: .; v_call: TRBV12-3/TRBV12-4; j_call: TRBJ2-1; cdr3_nt: TGTGCCAGCAGTTCGGAGAATGAGCAGTTCTTC; cdr3_aa: CASSSENEQFF
clone_size: many; d_call: TRBD1; v_call: TRBV20-1; j_call: TRBJ1-2; cdr3_nt: TGCAGTGCTAGAGGGGACAGGGCCTATGGCTACACCTTC; cdr3_aa: CSARGDRAYGYTF
clone_size: many; d_call: .; v_call: TRBV5-6; j_call: TRBJ2-7; cdr3_nt: TGTGCCAGCAGCTTGAGTTTAGGACCTAGCTCCTACGAGCAGTACTTC; cdr3_aa: CASSLSLGPSSYEQYF
clone_size: .; d_call: TRBD1; v_call: TRBV4-3; j_call: TRBJ2-4; cdr3_nt: TGCGCCAGCAGCCAAGGGGACAGCAAAAACATTCAGTACTTC; cdr3_aa: CASSQGDSKNIQYF
clone_size: many; d_call: TRBD1; v_call: TRBV3-1; j_call: TRBJ1-2; cdr3_nt: TGTGCCAGCAGCCACCTTGAAACAGGGGACTATGGCTACACCTTC; cdr3_aa: CASSHLETGDYGYTF
clone_size: many; d_call: .; v_call: TRBV10-3; j_call: TRBJ1-5; cdr3_nt: TGTGCCATCAGCCCCGCGGGGGGCGGAGATCAGCCCCAGCATTTT; cdr3_aa: CAISPAGGGDQPQHF
clone_size: many; d_call: .; v_call: TRBV29-1; j_call: TRBJ2-5; cdr3_nt: TGCAGCGTTGGTCAGCGGCTACAAGAGACCCAGTACTTC; cdr3_aa: CSVGQRLQETQYF
clone_size: many; d_call: .; v_call: TRBV4-3; j_call: TRBJ1-4; cdr3_nt: TGCGCCAGCAGCCAAGATCTGGGGGTGAGAGAAAAACTGTTTTTT; cdr3_aa: CASSQDLGVREKLFF
clone_size: many; d_call: .; v_call: TRBV3-1; j_call: TRBJ2-7; cdr3_nt: TGTGCCAGCAGCCAAGATCCGGGACGGGAGCAGTACTTC; cdr3_aa: CASSQDPGREQYF
clone_size: many; d_call: TRBD1; v_call: TRBV7-2; j_call: TRBJ2-2; cdr3_nt: TGTGCCAGCAGCCCACGACAGGGGGGCGGGGAGCTGTTTTTT; cdr3_aa: CASSPRQGGGELFF
clone_size: many; d_call: TRBD1; v_call: TRBV20-1; j_call: TRBJ2-2; cdr3_nt: TGCAGTGCACAGGGGGGTCGGGTCGGGGAGCTGTTTTTT; cdr3_aa: CSAQGGRVGELFF
clone_size: many; d_call: TRBD2; v_call: TRBV7-8; j_call: TRBJ2-1; cdr3_nt: TGTGCCAGCAGCTTAGGTTGGCAGCGGGAGGGATACAATGAGCAGTTCTTC; cdr3_aa: CASSLGWQREGYNEQFF
clone_size: many; d_call: .; v_call: TRBV14; j_call: TRBJ2-3; cdr3_nt: TGTGCCAGCAGCTCTGTATGGTACAAGAATACGCAGTATTTT; cdr3_aa: CASSSVWYKNTQYF
clone_size: many; d_call: .; v_call: TRBV5-6; j_call: TRBJ2-7; cdr3_nt: TGTGCCAGCAGCTTTACCAACGAGCAGTACTTC; cdr3_aa: CASSFTNEQYF
clone_size: many; d_call: TRBD2; v_call: TRBV11-2; j_call: TRBJ2-3; cdr3_nt: TGTGCCAGCAGCTTATCGGCGGGAGGGACCATATTAACCACAGATACGCAGTATTTT; cdr3_aa: CASSLSAGGTILTTDTQYF
clone_size: many; d_call: .; v_call: TRBV7-3; j_call: TRBJ2-5; cdr3_nt: TGTGCCAGCAGCTTAATGTTTTCGGAGACCCAGTACTTC; cdr3_aa: CASSLMFSETQYF